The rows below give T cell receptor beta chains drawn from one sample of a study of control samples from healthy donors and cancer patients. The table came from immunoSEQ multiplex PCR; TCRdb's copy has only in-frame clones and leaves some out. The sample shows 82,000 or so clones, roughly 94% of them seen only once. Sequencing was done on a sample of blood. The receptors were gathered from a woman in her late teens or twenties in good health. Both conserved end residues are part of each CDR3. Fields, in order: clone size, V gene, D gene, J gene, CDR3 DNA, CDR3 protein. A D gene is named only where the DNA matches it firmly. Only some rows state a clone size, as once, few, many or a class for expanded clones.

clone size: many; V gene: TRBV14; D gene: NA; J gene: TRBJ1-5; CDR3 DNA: TGTGCCAGCAGCCAAAAGTTGACCCAGCATTTT; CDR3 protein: CASSQKLTQHF
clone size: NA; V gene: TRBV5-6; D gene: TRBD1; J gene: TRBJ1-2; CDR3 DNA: TGTGCCAGCAGCACGGGGGGACAGGGTAACTATGGCTACACCTTC; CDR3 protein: CASSTGGQGNYGYTF
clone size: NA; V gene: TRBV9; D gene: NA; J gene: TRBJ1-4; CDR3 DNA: TGTGCCAGCAGCGCCGGGACTGGGTATGAAAAACTGTTTTTT; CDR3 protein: CASSAGTGYEKLFF
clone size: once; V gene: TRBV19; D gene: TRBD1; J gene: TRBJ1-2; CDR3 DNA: TGTGCCAGTAGTACCCGGGACAGTTCGTCCGGCTACACCTTC; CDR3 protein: CASSTRDSSSGYTF
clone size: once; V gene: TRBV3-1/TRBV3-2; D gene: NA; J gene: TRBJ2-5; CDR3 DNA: TGTGCCAGCAGCGACGGGGATCAAGAGACCCAGTACTTC; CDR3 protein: CASSDGDQETQYF
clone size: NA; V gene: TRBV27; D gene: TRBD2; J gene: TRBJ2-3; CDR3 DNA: TGTGCCAGCAGTCTCACTAGCGGGAGGACCGATACGCAGTATTTT; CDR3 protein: CASSLTSGRTDTQYF
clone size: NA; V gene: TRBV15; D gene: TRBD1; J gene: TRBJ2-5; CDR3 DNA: TGTGCCACCAGCAGAGATCCAGGGGGAGAGACCCAGTACTTC; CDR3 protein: CATSRDPGGETQYF
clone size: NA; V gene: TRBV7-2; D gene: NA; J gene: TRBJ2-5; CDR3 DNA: TGTGCCAGCAGCGCCTTGACTACGTGGGTTGAGACCCAGTACTTC; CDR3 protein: CASSALTTWVETQYF
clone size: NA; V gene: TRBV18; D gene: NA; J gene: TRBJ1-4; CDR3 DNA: TGTGCCAGCTCACCTTTGGCAAATGAAAAACTGTTTTTT; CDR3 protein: CASSPLANEKLFF
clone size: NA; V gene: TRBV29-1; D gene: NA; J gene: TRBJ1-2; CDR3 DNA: TGCAGCACCCGGGAGGCTACGGGGGGCTACACCTTC; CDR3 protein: CSTREATGGYTF
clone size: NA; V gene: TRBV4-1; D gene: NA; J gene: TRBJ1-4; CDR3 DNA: TGCGCCAGCAGCCTCTTCCCGACAAGCCCTGGGGAAAAACTGTTTTTT; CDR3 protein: CASSLFPTSPGEKLFF